This paragraph reports one TCR beta chain. Antigen specificity is unknown. PCR used 60 Vbeta primers and 13 Jbeta primers. The method was immunoSEQ multiplex PCR; TCRdb's version includes in-frame clones alone and lacks a portion of them. The data hold around 100,000 clones, with roughly 80% observed a single time. The CDR3 length is 16 residues. Trimming removed 5 bases from V and 7 bases from J; junction bases left unmatched: 13. Looked up from germline, CDR1 is SGHDT and CDR2 is YYEEEE. The sample comes from a study of cytomegalovirus exposure and HLA in healthy donors. Points from the study as a whole: Despite most TCR sequences being rare, some public TCRs occurred in many donors. For most TCR beta V segments, an earlier analysis put the productive rate at about 90% or about 30% of the time.

The sample comprised PBMCs. The chain couples TRBV5-6 to TRBJ1-4, with 8 bases identical to TRBD1. The sequence was obtained from a man over 45 in good health and CMV-seropositive. Here the CDR3 reads CASSQGADYIGEKLFF. The CDR3 nucleotides read TGTGCCAGCAGTCAGGGGGCTGATTACATAGGTGAAAAACTGTTTTTT.